This TCR beta chain was captured by sequencing in a study of T cells in Graves' hyperthyroidism and ophthalmopathy. CDR3 length equals 14 residues. V was shortened by 3 bases and J by 8 bases, with 16 bases between the two germline ends. The V gene's germline CDR1 is SNHLY and CDR2 FYNNEI. The source material, RNA transcripts, was used to amplify TCR beta CDR3 regions. An initial round of RT-PCR targeting the TCR CDR3 relied on the HTBI primer set. MiXCR was run by TCRdb on the multiplex PCR reads, yielding one entry per CDR3 protein. There are about 350,000 distinct CDR3 sequences in the sample; around 13% occur only once, and around 32% lies in the top ten.

Sequencing input: blood. The chain is built from TRBV2 and TRBJ1-2; D is possibly TRBD1 (5 bases). The receptor was derived from a woman aged 40-49 years with Graves' ophthalmopathy. This CDR3 reads CASSEGEGFIGYTF. CDR3 nucleotide sequence: TGTGCCAGCAGTGAGGGGGAGGGTTTCATCGGCTACACCTTC.